This T cell receptor beta chain originates from a study of shared clonotypes between healthy human individuals. Study results and limitations: Shared across a few donors were roughly 4.7% of the naive CD4 clonotypes.

Note on this clone: The antigen is undetermined.

V trimming: 6 bases; J trimming: 1 base; junction bases outside the gene matches: 7. Germline lookup yields CDR1 LNHDA and CDR2 SQIVND (reference sequence). This CDR3 comprises 16 residues. The protocol was immunoSEQ multiplex PCR, while the TCRdb copy is restricted to in-frame clones and leaves out a portion. The repertoire has 2 million to 3 million clones, approximately 93% of them found once; the top ten carry about 0.34%. The V gene is TRBV19, the J gene TRBJ1-1; 11 positions match TRBD1. The TCR comes from a man aged 18 to 29 in good health. Some clones in this sample may be carry-over from other donors' samples. The sequenced material came from naive CD4+ T cells from PBMCs. Stated subset: CD45RA+ positively selected. CDR3 loop: CASRPGQGVANTEAFF. The CDR3 nucleotides are TGTGCCAGTAGGCCGGGACAGGGGGTCGCGAACACTGAAGCTTTCTTT.